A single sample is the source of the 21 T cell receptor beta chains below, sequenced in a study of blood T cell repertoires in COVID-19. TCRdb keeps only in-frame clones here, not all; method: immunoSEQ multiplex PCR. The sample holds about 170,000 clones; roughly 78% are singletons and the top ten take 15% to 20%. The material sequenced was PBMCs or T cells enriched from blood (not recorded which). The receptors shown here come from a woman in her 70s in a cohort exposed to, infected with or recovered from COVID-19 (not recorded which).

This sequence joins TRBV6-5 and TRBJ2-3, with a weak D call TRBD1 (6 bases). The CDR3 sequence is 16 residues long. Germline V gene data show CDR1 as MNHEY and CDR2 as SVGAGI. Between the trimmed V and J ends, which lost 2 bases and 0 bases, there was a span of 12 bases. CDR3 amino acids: CASSYRPGASTDTQYF. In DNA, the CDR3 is TGTGCCAGCAGTTACAGACCAGGGGCTAGCACAGATACGCAGTATTTT.

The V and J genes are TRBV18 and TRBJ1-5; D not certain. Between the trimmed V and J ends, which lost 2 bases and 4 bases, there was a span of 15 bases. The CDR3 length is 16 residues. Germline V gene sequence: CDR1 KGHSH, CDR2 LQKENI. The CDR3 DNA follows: TGTGCCAGCTCACCATTCCCCCACACTAATAATCAGCCCCAGCATTTT. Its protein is CASSPFPHTNNQPQHF.

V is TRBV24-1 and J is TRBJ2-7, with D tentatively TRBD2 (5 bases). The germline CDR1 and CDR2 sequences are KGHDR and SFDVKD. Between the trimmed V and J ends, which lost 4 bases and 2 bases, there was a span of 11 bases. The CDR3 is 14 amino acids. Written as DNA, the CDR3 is TGTGCCACCAGTGACCCACAGCGGACCTACGAGCAGTACTTC. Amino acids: CATSDPQRTYEQYF.

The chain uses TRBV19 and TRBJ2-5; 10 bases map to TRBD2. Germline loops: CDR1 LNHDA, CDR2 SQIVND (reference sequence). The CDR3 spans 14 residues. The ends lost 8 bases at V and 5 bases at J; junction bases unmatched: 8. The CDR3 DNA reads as TGTGCCAGTTCTACTAGCGGGATATGGGAGACCCAGTACTTC. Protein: CASSTSGIWETQYF.

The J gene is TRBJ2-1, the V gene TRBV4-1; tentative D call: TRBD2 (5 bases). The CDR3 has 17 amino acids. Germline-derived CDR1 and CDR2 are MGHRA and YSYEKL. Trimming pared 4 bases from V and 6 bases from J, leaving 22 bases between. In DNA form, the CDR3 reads TGCGCCAGCAGCCCAAGGGAAGGCGTATATCGGGGCAATGAGCAGTTCTTC. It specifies CASSPREGVYRGNEQFF.

The CDR3 nucleotides read TGTGCCAGTAGTATAAGTGGACAGGGAGTCACAGATACGCAGTATTTT. It specifies CASSISGQGVTDTQYF. The genes are TRBV19 and TRBJ2-3; 8 bases are shared with TRBD1. The CDR3 consists of 16 residues. The junction had 6 bases not matched to a gene; V was cut back by 2 bases and J by 2 bases. Germline V gene data show CDR1 as LNHDA and CDR2 as SQIVND (reference sequence).

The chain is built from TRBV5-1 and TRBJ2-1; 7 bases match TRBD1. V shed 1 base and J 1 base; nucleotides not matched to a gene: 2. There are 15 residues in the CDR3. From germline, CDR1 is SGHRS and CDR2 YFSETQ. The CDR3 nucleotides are TGCGCCAGCAGCTTGAGCAGGGGGTCCTACAATGAGCAGTTCTTC. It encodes CASSLSRGSYNEQFF. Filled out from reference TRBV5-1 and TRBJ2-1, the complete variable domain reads KAGVTQTPRYLIKTRGQQVTLSCSPISGHRSVSWYQQTPGQGLQFLFEYFSETQRNKGNFPGRFSGRQFSNSRSEMNVSTLELGDSALYLCASSLSRGSYNEQFFGPGTRLTVL.

Here the CDR3 reads CASSQTGEAFF. Here the CDR3 DNA reads TGTGCCAGCAGCCAGACAGGTGAAGCTTTCTTT. The chain joins TRBV3-1 (or the pseudogene TRBV3-2) to TRBJ1-1, with D tentatively TRBD1 (6 bases). V was cut by 3 bases and J by 7 bases, with 6 bases left in between. CDR3 length: 11 amino acids. Germline loops: CDR1 LGHDT, CDR2 YNNKEL (reference sequence).

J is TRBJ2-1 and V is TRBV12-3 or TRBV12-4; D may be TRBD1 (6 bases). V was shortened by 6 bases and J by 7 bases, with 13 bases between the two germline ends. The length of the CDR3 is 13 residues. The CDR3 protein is CASSPGQTNEQFF. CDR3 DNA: TGTGCCAGCAGCCCAGGACAGACTAATGAGCAGTTCTTC.

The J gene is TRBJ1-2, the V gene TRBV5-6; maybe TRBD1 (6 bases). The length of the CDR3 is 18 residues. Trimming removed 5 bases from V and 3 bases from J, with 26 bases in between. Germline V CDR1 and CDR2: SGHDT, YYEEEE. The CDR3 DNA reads TGTGCCAGCAGGGTGGGCAAGAAGACAGGCCCCTACGACTATGGCTACACCTTC. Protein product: CASRVGKKTGPYDYGYTF.

The CDR3 loop reads CASSRDRAGYTF. CDR3 nucleotides: TGTGCCAGCAGCAGGGACAGGGCCGGCTACACCTTC. This chain connects TRBV7-2 to TRBJ1-2; TRBD1 aligns across 9 bases. Trimming cost V 5 bases and J 8 bases; bases outside gene matches: 3. Germline CDR1 is SGHTA and CDR2 is FQGNSA. The CDR3 is 12 amino acids. Looking up the rest from reference TRBV7-2 and TRBJ1-2 gives the full variable domain: GAGVSQSPSNKVTEKGKDVELRCDPISGHTALYWYRQSLGQGLEFLIYFQGNSAPDKSGLPSDRFSAERTGGSVSTLTIQRTQQEDSAVYLCASSRDRAGYTFGSGTRLTVV.

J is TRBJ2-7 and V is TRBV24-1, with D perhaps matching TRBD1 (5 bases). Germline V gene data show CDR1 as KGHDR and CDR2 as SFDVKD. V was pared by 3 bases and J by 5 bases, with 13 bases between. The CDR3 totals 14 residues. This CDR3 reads CATSDPTGLDEQYF. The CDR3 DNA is TGTGCCACCAGTGATCCCACAGGTCTCGACGAGCAGTACTTC.

This CDR3 reads CASSIQGRDYGYTF. CDR3 sequence (DNA): TGTGCCAGTAGTATACAGGGCCGGGACTATGGCTACACCTTC. V is TRBV19 and J is TRBJ1-2, with D tentatively TRBD1 (5 bases). Germline assignment: CDR1 LNHDA and CDR2 SQIVND (reference sequence). Trimming cost V 2 bases and J 3 bases, with 10 bases left between them. The CDR3 extends over 14 amino acids.

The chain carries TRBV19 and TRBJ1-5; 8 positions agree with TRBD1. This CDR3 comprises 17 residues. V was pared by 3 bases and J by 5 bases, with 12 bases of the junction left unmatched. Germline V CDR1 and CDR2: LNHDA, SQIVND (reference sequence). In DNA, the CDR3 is TGTGCCAGTAGTATCGGGGCTACAGGGGGTAGGTATCAGCCCCAGCATTTT. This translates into CASSIGATGGRYQPQHF.

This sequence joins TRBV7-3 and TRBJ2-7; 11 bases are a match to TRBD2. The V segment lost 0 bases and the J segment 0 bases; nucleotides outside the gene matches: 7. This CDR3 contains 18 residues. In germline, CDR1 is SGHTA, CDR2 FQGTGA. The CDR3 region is CASSLTGLGTSGSYEQYF. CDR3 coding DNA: TGTGCCAGCAGCTTAACGGGACTTGGGACTAGCGGCTCCTACGAGCAGTACTTC.

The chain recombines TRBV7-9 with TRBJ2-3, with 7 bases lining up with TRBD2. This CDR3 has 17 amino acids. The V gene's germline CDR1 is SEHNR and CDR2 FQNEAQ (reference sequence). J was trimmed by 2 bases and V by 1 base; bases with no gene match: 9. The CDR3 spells CASSLVAASGNTDTQYF. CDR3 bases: TGTGCCAGCAGCTTAGTCGCGGCTAGCGGAAACACAGATACGCAGTATTTT.

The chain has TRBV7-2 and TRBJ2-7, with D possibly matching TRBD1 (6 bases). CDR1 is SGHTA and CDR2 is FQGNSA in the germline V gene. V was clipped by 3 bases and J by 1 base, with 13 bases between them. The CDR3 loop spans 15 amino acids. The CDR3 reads CASSLAGTPSYEQYF. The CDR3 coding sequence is TGTGCCAGCAGCTTGGCCGGGACACCATCCTACGAGCAGTACTTC.

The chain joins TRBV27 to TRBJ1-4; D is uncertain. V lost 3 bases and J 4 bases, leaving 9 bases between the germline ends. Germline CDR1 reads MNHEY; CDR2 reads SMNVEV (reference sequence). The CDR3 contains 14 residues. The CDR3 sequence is CASSLWHLNEKLFF. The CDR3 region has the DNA TGTGCCAGCAGTTTGTGGCACCTTAATGAAAAACTGTTTTTT.

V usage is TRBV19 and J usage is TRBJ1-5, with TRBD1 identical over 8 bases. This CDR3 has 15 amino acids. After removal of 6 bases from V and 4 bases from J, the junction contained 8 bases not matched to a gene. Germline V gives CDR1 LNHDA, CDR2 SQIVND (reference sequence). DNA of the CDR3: TGTGCCAGTAGCGCACAGGGGGGAGGAAATCAGCCCCAGCATTTT. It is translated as CASSAQGGGNQPQHF.

The CDR3 here is CASSFFGAGKAGELFF. CDR3 coding DNA: TGTGCCAGCAGTTTTTTTGGTGCAGGGAAAGCCGGGGAGCTGTTTTTT. The chain uses TRBV27 and TRBJ2-2; possibly TRBD1 for D (5 bases). The V end was cut by 3 bases, the J end by 6 bases, with 17 bases between. The CDR3 has 16 amino acids. Germline CDR1 MNHEY, CDR2 SMNVEV (reference sequence).

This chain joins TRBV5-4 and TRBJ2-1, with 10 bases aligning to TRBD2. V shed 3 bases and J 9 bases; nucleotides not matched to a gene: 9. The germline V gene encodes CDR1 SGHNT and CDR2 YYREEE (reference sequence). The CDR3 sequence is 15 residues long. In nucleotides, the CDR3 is TGTGCCAGCAGCTCCGAGCGGGAGGGCTACGGTGAGCAGTTCTTC. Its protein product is CASSSEREGYGEQFF.